The next 22 T cell receptor beta chains were all read from a single sample in a study of blood T cell repertoires in COVID-19. Using immunoSEQ multiplex PCR, the repertoire was profiled, and TCRdb retains in-frame clones only, with some absent. The table lists approximately 100,000 clones, 84% of them singletons. Sequencing was performed on peripheral blood. These TCRs come from a man in his sixties with acute or convalescent COVID-19.

The chain couples TRBV18 to TRBJ1-2; D is unresolved. From germline, CDR1 is KGHSH and CDR2 LQKENI. Trimming took 2 bases from V and 4 from J, leaving 11 bases between them. CDR3 size: 14 residues. CDR3: CASSPSGEVYGYTF. The DNA for the CDR3 is TGTGCCAGCTCACCATCCGGGGAAGTCTATGGCTACACCTTC.

V gene TRBV6-5 combines with J gene TRBJ1-2, with D hard to call. The CDR3 extends over 16 amino acids. Germline V gives CDR1 MNHEY, CDR2 SVGAGI. The germline V and J ends were trimmed by 0 bases and 0 bases, with 11 bases remaining between them. The CDR3 DNA sequence: TGTGCCAGCAGTTACTCGAGGGTAGCCACTAACTATGGCTACACCTTC. Translated, it gives CASSYSRVATNYGYTF.

This chain joins TRBV18 and TRBJ2-1, with D hard to call. This CDR3 is 17 amino acids long. Trimming removed 3 bases at V and 0 bases at J, with 15 bases between. Germline V gives CDR1 KGHSH, CDR2 LQKENI. The CDR3 spells CASSPVGGRLSYNEQFF. The CDR3, as DNA: TGTGCCAGCTCACCGGTCGGCGGCCGTCTCTCCTACAATGAGCAGTTCTTC.

Only one count was recorded for this clone. The chain recombines TRBV7-8 with TRBJ1-1; 9 bases fit TRBD1. Germline lookup yields CDR1 SGHVS and CDR2 FQNEAQ. V shed 2 bases and J 8 bases; nucleotides not matched to a gene: 9. The CDR3 is 15 amino acids. Here the CDR3 reads CASSLSGTGRTEAFF. The CDR3 DNA reads TGTGCCAGCAGCTTATCCGGGACAGGGAGGACGGAAGCTTTCTTT.

This clone was recorded once. J is TRBJ1-1 and V is TRBV29-1; D perhaps matches TRBD1 (5 bases). Germline values: CDR1 SQVTM, CDR2 ANQGSEA. This CDR3 is built from 15 residues. The V and J ends lost 0 bases and 4 bases respectively, with 15 bases between them. CDR3 sequence (DNA): TGCAGCGTTGAAGAGGGCAGGGTGGGTGGCACTGAAGCTTTCTTT. It yields the protein CSVEEGRVGGTEAFF.

Points on this clone: The same CDR3 is also encoded by other DNA sequences in this sample. The V gene is TRBV5-6, the J gene TRBJ1-1; D ambiguous. Between the trimmed V and J ends, which lost 0 bases and 2 bases, there was a span of 8 bases. This CDR3 is 14 amino acids long. Germline V gives CDR1 SGHDT, CDR2 YYEEEE. The CDR3 sequence: CASSLGSVNTEAFF. The CDR3 region has the DNA TGTGCCAGCAGCTTGGGGTCAGTAAACACTGAAGCTTTCTTT.

This chain joins TRBV27 and TRBJ1-2, with 9 bases fitting TRBD1. This CDR3 has 16 amino acids. Per the germline V gene, CDR1 is MNHEY and CDR2 is SMNVEV (reference sequence). V dropped 4 bases and J dropped 5; count of bases not matched to a gene: 11. The DNA for the CDR3 is TGTGCCAGCAGTTCAAACCCTTACAGGGGGCAGTATGGCTACACCTTC. It translates to CASSSNPYRGQYGYTF.

The chain has TRBV4-1 and TRBJ1-1, with TRBD1 as a possible D gene (5 bases). Germline V gene data show CDR1 as MGHRA and CDR2 as YSYEKL. V dropped 0 bases and J dropped 6 bases, with 14 bases sitting between them. CDR3 length: 15 residues. In DNA, the CDR3 is TGCGCCAGCAGCCAAGATCAGGGCCATCGAGCTGAAGCTTTCTTT. It encodes CASSQDQGHRAEAFF.

This chain uses TRBV4-2 with TRBJ1-5; 9 bases are shared with TRBD1. V lost 2 bases to trimming and J lost 7 bases; unmatched junction nucleotides: 3. Germline V gene lookup returns CDR1 LGHNA and CDR2 YNFKEQ. The CDR3 consists of 14 residues. This CDR3 is CASSQWTGDQPQHF. Written as DNA, the CDR3 is TGTGCCAGCAGCCAATGGACAGGGGACCAGCCCCAGCATTTT.

The chain employs TRBV10-2 and TRBJ2-3; 10 nucleotides line up with TRBD1. Germline trimming cut 6 bases from V and 1 base from J; bases unmatched to any gene: 4. There are 15 residues in the CDR3. CDR1 and CDR2 from the germline V gene are WSHSY and SAAADI. The CDR3 spells CASSDRGRRTDTQYF. CDR3 bases: TGCGCCAGCAGCGACAGGGGGCGACGCACAGATACGCAGTATTTT.

This chain links TRBV5-1 with TRBJ2-3, with a weak D call TRBD1 (6 bases). The CDR3 spans 15 residues. Trimming cost V 1 base and J 2 bases, with 11 bases left between them. Germline V CDR1 and CDR2: SGHRS, YFSETQ. CDR3 DNA sequence: TGCGCCAGCAGCTTGAACGGACAGTCCACAGATACGCAGTATTTT. Encoded protein: CASSLNGQSTDTQYF.

The chain has TRBV4-1 and TRBJ2-2; 7 positions agree with TRBD2. Germline CDR1 MGHRA, CDR2 YSYEKL. The J segment lost 1 base and the V segment lost 5 bases, leaving 10 bases of the junction unmatched. CDR3 length: 17 amino acids. CDR3 sequence (DNA): TGCGCCAGCAGCTCAAGGTCGAGCGGGGTGAACACCGGGGAGCTGTTTTTT. This encodes CASSSRSSGVNTGELFF.

The chain is built from TRBV6-5 and TRBJ2-7; D is undetermined. The V gene's germline CDR1 is MNHEY and CDR2 SVGAGI. The length of the CDR3 is 12 residues. V dropped 5 bases and J dropped 7 bases, with 12 bases sitting between them. The CDR3 protein is CASSLAPWEQYV. DNA for the CDR3: TGTGCCAGCAGTCTCGCGCCATGGGAGCAGTACGTC.

The chain is built from TRBV19 and TRBJ1-1, with a tentative D call TRBD1 (6 bases). CDR1 is LNHDA and CDR2 is SQIVND in the germline V gene (reference sequence). Trimming stripped 7 bases from V and 0 bases from J, with 12 bases between. This CDR3 is 14 amino acids long. In nucleotides, the CDR3 is TGTGCCAGTACCCAGGCAGGGGTGAACACTGAAGCTTTCTTT. It encodes CASTQAGVNTEAFF. The complete variable domain, with remaining parts taken from reference TRBV19 and TRBJ1-1, reads DGGITQSPKYLFRKEGQNVTLSCEQNLNHDAMYWYRQDPGQGLRLIYYSQIVNDFQKGDIAEGYSVSREKKESFPLTVTSAQKNPTAFYLCASTQAGVNTEAFFGQGTRLTVV.

The chain links TRBV24-1 to TRBJ2-2; D may be TRBD1 (5 bases). Trimming stripped 9 bases from V and 0 bases from J, with 10 bases between. CDR3 length: 14 residues. Germline loops: CDR1 KGHDR, CDR2 SFDVKD. The CDR3 here is CATAQGANTGELFF. CDR3 nucleotide sequence: TGTGCCACCGCGCAGGGCGCGAACACCGGGGAGCTGTTTTTT.

The chain carries TRBV29-1 and TRBJ2-5; TRBD2 matches 7 bases. CDR1 and CDR2 (germline): SQVTM, ANQGSEA. With V trimmed by 2 bases and J by 5 bases, 8 bases remained unmatched. The CDR3 covers 14 residues. The CDR3 loop is CSVEMVLGGETQYF. CDR3 bases: TGCAGCGTTGAAATGGTCTTGGGGGGGGAGACCCAGTACTTC. The full variable domain, completed using reference TRBV29-1 and TRBJ2-5, is SAVISQKPSRDICQRGTSLTIQCQVDSQVTMMFWYRQQPGQSLTLIATANQGSEATYESGFVIDKFPISRPNLTFSTLTVSNMSPEDSSIYLCSVEMVLGGETQYFGPGTRLLVL.

This chain uses TRBV29-1 with TRBJ2-7, with D possibly being TRBD1 (5 bases). This CDR3 has 13 amino acids. In germline, CDR1 is SQVTM, CDR2 ANQGSEA. Trimming stripped 3 bases from V and 5 bases from J, with 14 bases between. The CDR3 coding sequence is TGCAGCGTTGACGCGCAGGGTTATGACGAGCAGTACTTC. Amino acids: CSVDAQGYDEQYF.

This rearrangement joins TRBV5-4 to TRBJ2-3; 10 bases are shared with TRBD2. The germline V gene encodes CDR1 SGHNT and CDR2 YYREEE (reference sequence). Trimming took 4 bases from V and 9 from J; bases not matched to a gene: 17. This CDR3 has 17 residues. The CDR3 nucleotides are TGTGCCAGCAGCGGCCGTACTAGCGGGCCAGCGGGGGGGACGCAGTATTTT. The encoded protein is CASSGRTSGPAGGTQYF.

This sequence joins TRBV19 and TRBJ1-6; possible D gene TRBD1, 5 bases. CDR1 and CDR2 from the germline V gene are LNHDA and SQIVND (reference sequence). The V end was cut by 4 bases, the J end by 5 bases, with 18 bases between. The CDR3 is 17 residues long. CDR3 sequence (DNA): TGTGCCAGTAGTACTCGATCTAGGGGCCTCGATAATTCACCCCTCCACTTT. Protein sequence: CASSTRSRGLDNSPLHF.

The CDR3, as DNA: TGCGCCAGCAGTCTTCAGGGATCAATGCACACTGAAGCTTTCTTT. Translated: CASSLQGSMHTEAFF. The V and J genes are TRBV5-1 and TRBJ1-1; D perhaps matches TRBD1 (5 bases). The CDR3 runs to 15 residues. The germline gives CDR1 SGHRS, CDR2 YFSETQ. V lost 5 bases and J 3 bases, leaving 17 bases between the germline ends.

This sequence joins TRBV6-4 and TRBJ2-3, with 9 bases lining up with TRBD2. Trimming cost V 8 bases and J 6 bases; bases outside gene matches: 12. CDR1 MRHNA and CDR2 SNTAGT come from the germline V gene. This CDR3 comprises 15 residues. The CDR3 sequence: CASSLLAGVSDTQYF. DNA for the CDR3: TGTGCCAGCTCCCTCTTAGCGGGAGTTTCCGATACGCAGTATTTT.

The V gene is TRBV27, the J gene TRBJ2-4; 8 positions agree with TRBD1. CDR3 length: 13 residues. Germline loops: CDR1 MNHEY, CDR2 SMNVEV (reference sequence). V shed 9 bases, J shed 8 bases, and the junction held 9 bases outside the gene matches. CDR3 amino acids: CASGQGGFDIQYF. In DNA form, the CDR3 reads TGTGCCAGTGGACAGGGAGGTTTCGACATTCAGTACTTC.